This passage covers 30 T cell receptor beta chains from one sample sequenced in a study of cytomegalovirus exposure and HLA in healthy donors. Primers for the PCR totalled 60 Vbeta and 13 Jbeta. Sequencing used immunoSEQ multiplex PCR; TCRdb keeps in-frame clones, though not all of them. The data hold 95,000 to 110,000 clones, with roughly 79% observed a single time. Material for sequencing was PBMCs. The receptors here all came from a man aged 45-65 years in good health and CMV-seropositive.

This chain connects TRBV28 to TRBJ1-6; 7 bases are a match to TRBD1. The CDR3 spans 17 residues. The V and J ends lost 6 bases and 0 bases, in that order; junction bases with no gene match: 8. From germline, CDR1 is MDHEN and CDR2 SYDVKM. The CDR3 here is CASRGTALSSYNSPLHF. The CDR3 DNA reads TGTGCCAGCAGGGGGACAGCTCTGAGCTCCTATAATTCACCCCTCCACTTT.

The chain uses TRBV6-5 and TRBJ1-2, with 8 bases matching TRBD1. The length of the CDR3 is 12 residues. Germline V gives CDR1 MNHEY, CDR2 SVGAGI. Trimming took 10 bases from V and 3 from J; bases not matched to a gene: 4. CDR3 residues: CATQDRDYGYTF. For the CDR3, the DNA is TGTGCCACCCAGGACAGGGACTATGGCTACACCTTC.

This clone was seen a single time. The CDR3 here is CATRSASRGYQETQYF. The CDR3 DNA reads as TGTGCCACCCGATCAGCGAGCAGGGGGTACCAAGAGACCCAGTACTTC. The rearrangement links TRBV28 to TRBJ2-5; 7 bases fit TRBD1. From germline, CDR1 is MDHEN and CDR2 SYDVKM. CDR3 length: 16 residues. V was pared by 10 bases and J by 0 bases, with 14 bases of the junction left unmatched. Complete variable domain (other parts from reference TRBV28 and TRBJ2-5): DVKVTQSSRYLVKRTGEKVFLECVQDMDHENMFWYRQDPGLGLRLIYFSYDVKMKEKGDIPEGYSVSREKKERFSLILESASTNQTSMYLCATRSASRGYQETQYFGPGTRLLVL.

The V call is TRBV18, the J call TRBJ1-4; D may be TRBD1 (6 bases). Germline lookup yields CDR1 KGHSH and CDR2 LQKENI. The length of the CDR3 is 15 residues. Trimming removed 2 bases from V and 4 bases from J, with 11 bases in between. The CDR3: CASSPGGRGNEKLFF. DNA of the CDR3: TGTGCCAGCTCACCAGGGGGCCGGGGTAATGAAAAACTGTTTTTT.

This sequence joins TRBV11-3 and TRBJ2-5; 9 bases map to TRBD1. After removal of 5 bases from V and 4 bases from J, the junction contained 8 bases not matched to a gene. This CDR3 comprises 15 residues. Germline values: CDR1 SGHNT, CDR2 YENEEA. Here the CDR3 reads CASSAGQGLVETQYF. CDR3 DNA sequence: TGTGCCAGCAGCGCGGGACAGGGTTTAGTAGAGACCCAGTACTTC.

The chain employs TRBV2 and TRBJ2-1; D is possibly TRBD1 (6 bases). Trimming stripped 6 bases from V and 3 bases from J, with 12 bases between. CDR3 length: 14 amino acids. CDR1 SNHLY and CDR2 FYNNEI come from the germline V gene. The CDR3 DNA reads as TGTGCCAGCAGGTCCGGGACACTCTACAATGAGCAGTTCTTC. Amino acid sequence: CASRSGTLYNEQFF.

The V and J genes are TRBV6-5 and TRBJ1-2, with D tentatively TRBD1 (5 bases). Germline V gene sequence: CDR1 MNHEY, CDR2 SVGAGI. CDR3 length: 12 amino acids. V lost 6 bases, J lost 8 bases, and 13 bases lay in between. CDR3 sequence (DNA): TGTGCCAGCAGAGCGGGGGGAGGCGGCTACACCTTC. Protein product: CASRAGGGGYTF.

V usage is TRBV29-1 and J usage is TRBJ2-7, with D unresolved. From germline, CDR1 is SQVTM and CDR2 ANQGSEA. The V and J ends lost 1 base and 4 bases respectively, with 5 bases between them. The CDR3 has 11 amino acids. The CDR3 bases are TGCAGCGTTGAAGGGCGGTACGAGCAGTACTTC. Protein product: CSVEGRYEQYF.

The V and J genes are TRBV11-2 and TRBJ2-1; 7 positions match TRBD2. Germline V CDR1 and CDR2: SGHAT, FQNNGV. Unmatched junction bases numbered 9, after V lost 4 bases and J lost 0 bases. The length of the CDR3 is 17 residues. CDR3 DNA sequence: TGTGCCAGCAGCTGGAGAGCGGGAAGGTTCTCCTACAATGAGCAGTTCTTC. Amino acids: CASSWRAGRFSYNEQFF.

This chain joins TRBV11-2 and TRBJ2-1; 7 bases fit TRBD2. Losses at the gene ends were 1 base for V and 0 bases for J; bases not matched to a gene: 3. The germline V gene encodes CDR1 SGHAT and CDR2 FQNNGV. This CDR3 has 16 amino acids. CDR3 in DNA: TGTGCCAGCAGCTTAGTTCGCGGGAGCTCCTACAATGAGCAGTTCTTC. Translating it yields CASSLVRGSSYNEQFF.

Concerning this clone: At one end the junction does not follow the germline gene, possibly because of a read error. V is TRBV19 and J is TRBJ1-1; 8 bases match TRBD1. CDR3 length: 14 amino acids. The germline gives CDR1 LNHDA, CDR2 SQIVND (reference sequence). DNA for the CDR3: TGTGCCAGTAGTGTAGACAGGGGGAACACTGAAGCTTTCTTT. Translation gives CASSVDRGNTEAFF.

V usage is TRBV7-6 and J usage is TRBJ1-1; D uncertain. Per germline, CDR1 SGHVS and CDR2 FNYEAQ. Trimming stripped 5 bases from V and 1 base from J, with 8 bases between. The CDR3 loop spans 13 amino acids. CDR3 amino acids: CASSPSTNTEAFF. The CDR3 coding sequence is TGTGCCAGCAGCCCTAGTACGAACACTGAAGCTTTCTTT.

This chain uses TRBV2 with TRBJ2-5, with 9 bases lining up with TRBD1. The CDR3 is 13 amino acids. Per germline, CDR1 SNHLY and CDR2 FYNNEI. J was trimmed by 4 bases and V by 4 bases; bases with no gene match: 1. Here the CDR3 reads CASSVGQGETQYF. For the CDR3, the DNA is TGTGCCAGCAGTGTGGGACAGGGAGAGACCCAGTACTTC.

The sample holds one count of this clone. The CDR3 nucleotides are TGTGCCAGCAGTTTATCGATTCGTGGCGGGGCCGGGGGAGGAACCTACGAGCAGTACTTC. This codes for CASSLSIRGGAGGGTYEQYF. The gene calls are TRBV27 and TRBJ2-7, with D possibly TRBD2 on 6 matching bases. The length of the CDR3 is 20 residues. Germline V gives CDR1 MNHEY, CDR2 SMNVEV (reference sequence). V lost 0 bases and J 2 bases, leaving 26 bases between the germline ends.

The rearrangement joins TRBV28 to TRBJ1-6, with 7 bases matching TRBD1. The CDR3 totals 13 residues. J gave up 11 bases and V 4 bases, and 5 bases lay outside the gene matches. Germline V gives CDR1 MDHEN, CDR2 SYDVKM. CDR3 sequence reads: CASSSDRAAPLHF. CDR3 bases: TGTGCCAGCAGTTCCGACAGGGCGGCACCCCTCCACTTT. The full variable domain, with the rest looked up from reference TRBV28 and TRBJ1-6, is DVKVTQSSRYLVKRTGEKVFLECVQDMDHENMFWYRQDPGLGLRLIYFSYDVKMKEKGDIPEGYSVSREKKERFSLILESASTNQTSMYLCASSSDRAAPLHFGNGTRLTVT.

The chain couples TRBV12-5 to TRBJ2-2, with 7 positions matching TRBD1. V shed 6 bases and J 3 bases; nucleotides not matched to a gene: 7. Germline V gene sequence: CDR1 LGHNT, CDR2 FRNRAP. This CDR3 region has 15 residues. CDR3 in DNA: TGTGCTAGTGGGGGGGACAGTGAGGACACCGGGGAGCTGTTTTTT. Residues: CASGGDSEDTGELFF.

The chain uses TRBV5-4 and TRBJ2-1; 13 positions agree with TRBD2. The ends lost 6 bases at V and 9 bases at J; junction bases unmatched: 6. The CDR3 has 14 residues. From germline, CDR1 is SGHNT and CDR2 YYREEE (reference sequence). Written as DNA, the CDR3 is TGTGCCAGCACCCCGGGACTAGCGGGGAGTGAGCAGTTCTTC. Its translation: CASTPGLAGSEQFF.

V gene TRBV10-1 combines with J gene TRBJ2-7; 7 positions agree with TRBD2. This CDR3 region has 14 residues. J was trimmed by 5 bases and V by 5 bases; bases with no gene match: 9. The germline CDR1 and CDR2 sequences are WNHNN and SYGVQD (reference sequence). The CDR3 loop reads CASSPAIGGNEQYF. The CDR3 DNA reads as TGCGCCAGCAGTCCCGCGATCGGGGGGAACGAGCAGTACTTC.

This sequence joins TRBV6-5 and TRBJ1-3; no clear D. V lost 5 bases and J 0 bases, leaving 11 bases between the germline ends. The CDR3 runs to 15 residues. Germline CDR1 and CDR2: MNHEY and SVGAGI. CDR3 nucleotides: TGTGCCAGCAGTCCTGACGGGAACTCTGGAAACACCATATATTTT. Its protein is CASSPDGNSGNTIYF.

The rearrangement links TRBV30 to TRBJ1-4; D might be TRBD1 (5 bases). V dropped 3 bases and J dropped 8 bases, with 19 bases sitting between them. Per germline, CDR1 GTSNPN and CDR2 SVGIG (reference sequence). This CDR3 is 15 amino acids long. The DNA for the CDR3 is TGTGCCTGGAGAGCGAGAGACGGGGGTTTCGAAAAACTGTTTTTT. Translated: CAWRARDGGFEKLFF.

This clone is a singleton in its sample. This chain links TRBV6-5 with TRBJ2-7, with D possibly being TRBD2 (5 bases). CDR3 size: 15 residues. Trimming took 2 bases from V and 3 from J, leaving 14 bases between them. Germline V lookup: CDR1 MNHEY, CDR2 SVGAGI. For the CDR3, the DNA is TGTGCCAGCAGTTACGCGGACGCAGGACTCTACGAGCAGTACTTC. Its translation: CASSYADAGLYEQYF.

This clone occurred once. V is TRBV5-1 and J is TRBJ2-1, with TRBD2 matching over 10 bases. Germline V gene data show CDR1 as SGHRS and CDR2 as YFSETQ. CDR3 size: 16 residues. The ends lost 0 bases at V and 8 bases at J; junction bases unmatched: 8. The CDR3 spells CASSLEASGSIDEQFF. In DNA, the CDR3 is TGCGCCAGCAGCTTGGAGGCTAGCGGGAGTATAGATGAGCAGTTCTTC.

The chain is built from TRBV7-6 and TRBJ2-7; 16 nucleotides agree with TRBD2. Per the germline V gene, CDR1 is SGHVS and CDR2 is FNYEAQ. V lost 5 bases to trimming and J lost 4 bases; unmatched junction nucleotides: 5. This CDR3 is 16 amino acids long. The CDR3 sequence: CASSPTGLAGGYEQYF. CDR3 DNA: TGTGCCAGCAGCCCAACGGGACTAGCGGGAGGGTACGAGCAGTACTTC.

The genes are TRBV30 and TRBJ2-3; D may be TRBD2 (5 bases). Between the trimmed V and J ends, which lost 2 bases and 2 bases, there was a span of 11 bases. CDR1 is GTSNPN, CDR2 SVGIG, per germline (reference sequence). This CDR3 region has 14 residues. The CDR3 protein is CAWSRGRDTDTQYF. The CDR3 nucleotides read TGTGCCTGGAGTCGGGGTAGAGACACAGATACGCAGTATTTT.

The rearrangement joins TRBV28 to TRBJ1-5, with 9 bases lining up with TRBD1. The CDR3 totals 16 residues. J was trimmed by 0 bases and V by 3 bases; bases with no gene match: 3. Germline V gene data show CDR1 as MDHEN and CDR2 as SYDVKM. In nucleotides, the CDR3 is TGTGCCAGCAGTTTTCGACAGGGGGTTAGCAATCAGCCCCAGCATTTT. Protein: CASSFRQGVSNQPQHF.

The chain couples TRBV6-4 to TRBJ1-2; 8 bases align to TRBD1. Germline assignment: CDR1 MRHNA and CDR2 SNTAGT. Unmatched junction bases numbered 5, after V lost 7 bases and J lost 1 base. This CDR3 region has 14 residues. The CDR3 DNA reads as TGTGCCAGCACTCTAGGACAGGGTAACTATGGCTACACCTTC. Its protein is CASTLGQGNYGYTF.

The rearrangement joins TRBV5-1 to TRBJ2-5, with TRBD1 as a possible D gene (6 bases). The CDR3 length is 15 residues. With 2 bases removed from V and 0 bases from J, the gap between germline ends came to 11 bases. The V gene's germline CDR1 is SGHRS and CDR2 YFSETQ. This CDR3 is CASSLIRTDQETQYF. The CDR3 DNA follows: TGCGCCAGCAGCTTAATCCGGACAGACCAAGAGACCCAGTACTTC.

In nucleotides, the CDR3 is TGTGCCAGCAGCGTAGGCGAGGGCCACTATGGCTACACCTTC. Its protein product is CASSVGEGHYGYTF. The rearrangement joins TRBV9 to TRBJ1-2; no clear D gene. Looked up from germline, CDR1 is SGDLS and CDR2 is YYNGEE. Trimming shortened V by 0 bases and J by 3 bases, and 9 bases separated the two germline ends. This CDR3 comprises 14 residues.

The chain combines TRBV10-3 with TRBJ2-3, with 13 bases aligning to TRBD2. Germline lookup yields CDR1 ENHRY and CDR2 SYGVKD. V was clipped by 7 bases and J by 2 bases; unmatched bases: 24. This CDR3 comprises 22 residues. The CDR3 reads CAINPDPPLLAGGGQTTDTQYF. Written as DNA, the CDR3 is TGTGCCATCAACCCCGATCCACCCCTACTAGCGGGAGGGGGTCAGACCACAGATACGCAGTATTTT.

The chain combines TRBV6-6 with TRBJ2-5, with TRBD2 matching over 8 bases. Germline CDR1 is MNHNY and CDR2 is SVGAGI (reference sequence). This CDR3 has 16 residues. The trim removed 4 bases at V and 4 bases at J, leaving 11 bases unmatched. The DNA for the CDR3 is TGTGCCAGCAGTTCCAGTTTGAGTAGCGGGACAGAGACCCAGTACTTC. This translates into CASSSSLSSGTETQYF.